This paragraph covers one T cell receptor beta chain sequence. The antigen it recognizes is unknown. No base quality values were provided; no much bigger clone lies one nucleotide off. Looking up the germline V gene yields CDR1 SGDLS and CDR2 YYNGEE. V lost 3 bases and J lost 4 bases, and the count of bases not matched to a germline gene is 7. CDR3 length: 16 amino acids, cysteine to phenylalanine. This entry keeps only the CDR3 DNA: 48 bases, framed from base 1. The time point label of this sample denotes: cycle 1 day 1 (C1D1), immediately before nivolumab initiation. Every trial patient had relapsed after autologous stem cell transplantation, and cohorts A, B and C differed in prior brentuximab vedotin exposure. The trial cohort comprised 56 patients with relapsed/refractory classical Hodgkin lymphoma whose best overall responses were complete response, partial response or progressive disease. Single-agent nivolumab was administered to trial patients in the multi-cohort phase II CheckMate 205 trial. Best overall response was determined by an independent review committee according to the 2007 International Working Group response criteria. Trial PBMCs were obtained immediately prior to nivolumab initiation (C1D1) and on therapy at cycle 2 day 1 and cycle 4 day 1. Peripheral blood was collected in 8 mL Vacutainer Cell Preparation Tubes, from which PBMCs were isolated by centrifugation and then cryopreserved.

The data are from a study of PD-1 blockade in classical Hodgkin lymphoma (dated by TCRdb to 2018 to 2021). Regarding the study in general: Nivolumab dosing was 3 mg/kg intravenously every 2 weeks, continuing until either disease progression or unacceptable toxicity. A peripheral blood immune signature of response to PD-1 blockade in classical Hodgkin lymphoma was defined using TCR beta sequencing and CyTOF.

What the research found in general, with its limitations: Lower diversity was seen in patients whose nivolumab began less than 1 year after ASCT, and these patients were left out of later analyses so that immune reconstitution would not confound the results. The study was restricted to a single clinical trial cohort, and the causes of repertoire differences, possibly disease activity or prior therapy, were left undefined. Baseline TCR diversity was reported to be lower in newly diagnosed patients than in healthy donors, and even lower in relapsed/refractory patients. By C4D1, a significant rise was seen in CD4+ TCR diversity but not in CD8+ TCR diversity (p=0.0027 vs p=0.16), and the rise was most apparent among complete responders (p=0.02). Baseline diversity similar to that of newly diagnosed patients was observed in trial patients achieving complete response, whereas significantly lower diversity was observed in partial responders and progressors.

The Qiagen DNeasy kit was used to extract genomic DNA from unsorted PBMCs and from the negatively selected CD4+ and CD8+ fractions. TCR beta CDR3 regions were subjected to amplification by immunoSEQ multiplex PCR with primers that anneal to V and J segments. A synthetic immune receptor repertoire was used to minimize amplification bias, and remaining bias was computationally removed after sequencing. From the authors' description of their analysis: Repertoire diversity was quantified as the Shannon entropy index using custom Python scripts. Unsorted, CD4+ and CD8+ repertoires were analyzed separately, except in combined analyses where CD4+ and CD8+ sequences were merged in silico. A clone counted as expanded when the clone's frequency after treatment rose at least 2-fold relative to C1D1, and clones undetected at baseline were given a pseudocount of 0.5. Clones with 0 or 1 copy at C1D1 were defined as singleton clones, while clones with 2 or more copies were defined as non-singleton clones. Clones expanded in unsorted samples were assigned a CD4+, CD8+ or unknown annotation through matching of protein sequences in sorted samples from the same patient. Wilcoxon tests on paired samples were used to test changes in diversity from C1D1 to C4D1. Drawn from immuneACCESS, this table holds only the in-frame rearrangements with V and J called that TCRdb kept. Clones are partly lost; checked studies trace under half to an unresolved V gene and leave the rest unexplained. From that table come the V and J calls and clone size; the DNA was used to work out D and trimming. This sample comprises approximately 46,000 clones, over 70% of them detected only once. The ten largest clones capture about 10% of the sample.

The rearrangement combines TRBV9 with TRBJ2-2; 9 of the junction bases match TRBD2. The sequenced sample was peripheral blood mononuclear cells (PBMCs), obtained at baseline. The TCR sequence derives from a human donor with classical Hodgkin lymphoma. The nucleotide sequence reads as follows: TGTGCCAGCAGCGGGCTTAGCGGGGGTGTCACCGGGGAGCTGTTTTTT. Its protein reads: CASSGLSGGVTGELFF.